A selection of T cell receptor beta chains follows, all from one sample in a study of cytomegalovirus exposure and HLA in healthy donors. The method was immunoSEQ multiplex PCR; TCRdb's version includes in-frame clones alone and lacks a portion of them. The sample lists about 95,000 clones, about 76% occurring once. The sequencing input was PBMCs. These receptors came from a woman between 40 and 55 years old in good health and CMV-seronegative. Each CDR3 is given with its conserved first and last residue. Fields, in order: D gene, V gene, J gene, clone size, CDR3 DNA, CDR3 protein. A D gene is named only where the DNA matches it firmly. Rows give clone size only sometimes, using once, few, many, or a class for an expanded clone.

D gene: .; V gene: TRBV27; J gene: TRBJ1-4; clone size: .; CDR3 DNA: TGTGCCAGCAGTAAGATGGGCCAGGATGAAAAACTGTTTTTT; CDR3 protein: CASSKMGQDEKLFF
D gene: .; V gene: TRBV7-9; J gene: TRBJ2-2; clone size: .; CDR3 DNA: TGTGCCAGCAGTCGGACGACAGGGAACACCGGGGAGCTGTTTTTT; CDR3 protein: CASSRTTGNTGELFF
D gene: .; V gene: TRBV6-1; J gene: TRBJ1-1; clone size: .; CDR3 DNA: TGTGCCAGCATTAGAGAGATGAACACTGAAGCTTTCTTT; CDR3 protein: CASIREMNTEAFF
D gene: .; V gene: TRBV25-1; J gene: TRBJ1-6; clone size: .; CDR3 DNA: TGTGCCAGCAGTGAATGGGAGGGTGAAGAATCACCCCTCCACTTT; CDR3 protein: CASSEWEGEESPLHF
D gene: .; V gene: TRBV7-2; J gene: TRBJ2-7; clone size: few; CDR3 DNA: TGTGCCAGCAGCTTAGTGGAGGCGGGGAGGCACGAGCAGTACTTC; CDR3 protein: CASSLVEAGRHEQYF
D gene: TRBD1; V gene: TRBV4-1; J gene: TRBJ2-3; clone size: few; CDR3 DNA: TGCGCCAGCAGCCAAGATATTGCAGGGGGCGTGAGGGATACGCAGTATTTT; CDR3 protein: CASSQDIAGGVRDTQYF
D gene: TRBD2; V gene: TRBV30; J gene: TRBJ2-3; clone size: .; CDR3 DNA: TGTGCCTGGAGTGGAGGAAAGCGGGGGGCCGGTACAGATACGCAGTATTTT; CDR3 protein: CAWSGGKRGAGTDTQYF
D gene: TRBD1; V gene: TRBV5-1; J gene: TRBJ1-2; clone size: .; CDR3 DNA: TGCGCCAGCAGCTTTGGGACAGGGCTTGACTATGGCTACACCTTC; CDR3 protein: CASSFGTGLDYGYTF
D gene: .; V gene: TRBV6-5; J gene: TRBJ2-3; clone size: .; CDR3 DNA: TGTGCCAGCAGTTATGCGGGGAGTAGCACAGATACGCAGTATTTT; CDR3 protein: CASSYAGSSTDTQYF
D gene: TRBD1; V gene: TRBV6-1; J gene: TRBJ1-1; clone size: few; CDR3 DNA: TGTGCCAGCATGCGGGACAGCATGAACACTGAAGCTTTCTTT; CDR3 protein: CASMRDSMNTEAFF
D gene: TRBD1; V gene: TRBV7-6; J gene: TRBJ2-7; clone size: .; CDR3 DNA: TGTGCCAGCAGCCCGGCTACAGGGGGCGGAGGGTACGAGCAGTACTTC; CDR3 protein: CASSPATGGGGYEQYF
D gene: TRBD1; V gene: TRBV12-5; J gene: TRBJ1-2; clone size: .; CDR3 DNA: TGTGCTAGTGGTTTGACAGGGGGCGTCACCCATGGCTACACCTTC; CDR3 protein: CASGLTGGVTHGYTF
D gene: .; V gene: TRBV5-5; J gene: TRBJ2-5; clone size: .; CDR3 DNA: TGTGCCAGCAGCTTGCCTACGATTGTGGAGACCCAGTACTTC; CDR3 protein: CASSLPTIVETQYF
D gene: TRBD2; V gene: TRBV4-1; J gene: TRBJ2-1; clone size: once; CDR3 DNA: TGCGCCAGCAGCCTGACTGATAGCGGGGGTTCCTACAATGAGCAGTTCTTC; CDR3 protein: CASSLTDSGGSYNEQFF
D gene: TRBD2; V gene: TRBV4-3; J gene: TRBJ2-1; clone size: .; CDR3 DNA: TGCGCCAGCAGCCGTTTTGCGGGGGGGCCGAATGAGCAGTTCTTC; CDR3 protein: CASSRFAGGPNEQFF